The present entry profiles one TCR beta chain with its context. As yet, its antigen is unknown. Likely a read error: the CDR3 ends without its conserved phenylalanine or tryptophan. Through a sample-barcoded 5' primer and a J-beta primer mix, a second PCR was run for about 6 to 12 cycles. TCRdb called the 5' RACE reads again in MiXCR, with one record for every CDR3 protein. The sample contains more than 650,000 distinct CDR3 sequences, approximately 21% of which appear only once. The data were obtained in a study of blood T cells in healthy people across ages. Overall study results and limits: The fall in TCR beta diversity per million T cells was roughly linear with age.

This CDR3 is 14 amino acids long. The ends were cut back, 6 bases at V and 4 bases at J, with 18 bases in the middle. CDR1 is DFQATT and CDR2 is SNEGSKA in the germline V gene (reference sequence). Material for sequencing was blood. The TCR originated in a man between 70 and 80 years old in good health. J is TRBJ1-1 and V is TRBV20-1, with D maybe TRBD1 (5 bases). The CDR3 reads CSARRGGVVTEAFL. The CDR3 DNA is TGCAGTGCGCGTCGGGGGGGAGTGGTCACTGAAGCTTTCTTA.